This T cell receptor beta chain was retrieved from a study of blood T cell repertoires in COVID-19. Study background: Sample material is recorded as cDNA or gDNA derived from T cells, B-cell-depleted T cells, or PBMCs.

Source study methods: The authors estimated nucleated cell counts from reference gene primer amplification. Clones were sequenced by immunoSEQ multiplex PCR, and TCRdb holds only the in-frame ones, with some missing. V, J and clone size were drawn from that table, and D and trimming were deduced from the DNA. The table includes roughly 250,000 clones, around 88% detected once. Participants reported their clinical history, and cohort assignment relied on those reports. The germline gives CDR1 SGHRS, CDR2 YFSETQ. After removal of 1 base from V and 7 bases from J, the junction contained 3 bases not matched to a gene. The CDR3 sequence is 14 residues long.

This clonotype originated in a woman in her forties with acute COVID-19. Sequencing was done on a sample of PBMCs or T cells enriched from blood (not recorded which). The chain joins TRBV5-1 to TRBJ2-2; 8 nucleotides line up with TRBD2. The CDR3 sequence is CASSLNSGGGELFF. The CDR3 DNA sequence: TGCGCCAGCAGCTTGAACAGCGGGGGCGGGGAGCTGTTTTTT.